This is a list of T cell receptor beta chains from one sample in a study of T cell clonotyping in hematopoietic cell transplantation. Profiling relied on immunoSEQ multiplex PCR, and the TCRdb table lists in-frame clones only, not all of them. Of roughly 80,000 clones in the sample, 90% to 96% are singletons; the top ten hold about 1.8%. Sequencing was performed on peripheral blood mononuclear cells, taken before stem cell transplant. Receptors were obtained from a woman in her forties or fifties with acute myeloid leukemia. Some clones in this sample may be carry-over from other donors' samples. Each CDR3 is given with its conserved first and last residue. Each record gives: V gene, D gene, clone size, J gene, CDR3 protein, CDR3 DNA. A D gene is named only where the DNA matches it firmly. Only part of the rows carry a size: once, few, many, or a class if the clone is expanded.

TRBV30	.	.	TRBJ1-2	CAWSYGGRYTF	TGTGCCTGGAGTTACGGGGGGCGCTACACCTTC
TRBV6-5	.	.	TRBJ2-7	CASSVRDGVYEQYF	TGTGCCAGCAGTGTCCGTGACGGAGTCTACGAGCAGTACTTC
TRBV6-5	.	.	TRBJ1-1	CASSFGGMNTEAFF	TGTGCCAGCAGTTTTGGGGGGATGAACACTGAAGCTTTCTTT
TRBV5-1	.	once	TRBJ2-7	CASSFPDEGYEQYF	TGCGCCAGCAGCTTCCCAGACGAAGGCTACGAGCAGTACTTC
TRBV19	.	.	TRBJ1-1	CASSIRSRGAEAFF	TGTGCCAGTAGTATACGGAGCAGGGGCGCTGAAGCTTTCTTT
TRBV28	.	once	TRBJ2-3	CASSNRAGTDTQYF	TGTGCCAGCAGTAACCGGGCCGGCACAGATACGCAGTATTTT
TRBV30	.	once	TRBJ1-1	CAWTQGSEAFF	TGTGCCTGGACCCAGGGTAGTGAAGCTTTCTTT
TRBV19	.	.	TRBJ1-4	CAGHPEANEKLFF	TGTGCCGGCCACCCGGAGGCAAATGAAAAACTGTTTTTT
TRBV28	.	.	TRBJ1-2	CASSTPGPGHHYGYTF	TGTGCCAGCAGTACCCCCGGCCCGGGACACCACTATGGCTACACCTTC
TRBV11-3	.	.	TRBJ2-6	CASSPGNSGANVLTF	TGTGCCAGCAGCCCCGGTAACTCTGGGGCCAACGTCCTGACTTTC
TRBV19	TRBD1	.	TRBJ2-1	CASSAEGTVEQFF	TGTGCCAGTAGTGCAGAAGGGACAGTTGAGCAGTTCTTC
TRBV5-4	.	.	TRBJ2-5	CASSLDPTPSETQYF	TGTGCCAGCAGCTTGGATCCGACCCCCTCGGAGACCCAGTACTTC
TRBV5-6	.	.	TRBJ2-7	CASSLYGNYEQYF	TGTGCCAGCAGCTTGTATGGAAACTACGAGCAGTACTTC
TRBV7-2	.	.	TRBJ1-4	CASRPDSTNEKLFF	TGTGCCAGCAGGCCAGATTCAACTAATGAAAAACTGTTTTTT
TRBV10-3	.	.	TRBJ1-2	CAISEALGYTF	TGTGCCATCAGTGAGGCCCTTGGCTACACCTTC
TRBV30	.	.	TRBJ1-2	CAWSMFSRWKNYGYTF	TGTGCCTGGAGCATGTTTAGTCGTTGGAAGAACTATGGCTACACCTTC
TRBV28	.	.	TRBJ2-7	CASSFVRDATNNEQYF	TGTGCCAGCAGTTTTGTCCGGGACGCGACGAACAACGAGCAGTACTTC
TRBV5-6	TRBD2	.	TRBJ2-5	CASSLLAGGEETQYF	TGTGCCAGCAGCTTGCTAGCGGGGGGGGAAGAGACCCAGTACTTC
TRBV30	.	.	TRBJ1-2	CAWVRPRSTNYGYTF	TGTGCCTGGGTCAGACCGAGATCAACTAACTATGGCTACACCTTC
TRBV5-1	TRBD2	.	TRBJ2-3	CASRSSSGNTDTQYF	TGCGCCAGCAGATCATCTAGCGGAAACACAGATACGCAGTATTTT
TRBV19	.	.	TRBJ2-7	CASSSAYEQYF	TGTGCCAGTAGTAGCGCCTACGAGCAGTACTTC
TRBV25-1	.	.	TRBJ2-2	CASREGLGELFF	TGTGCCAGCAGGGAAGGACTCGGGGAGCTGTTTTTT
TRBV6-1	TRBD1	.	TRBJ1-1	CASRGQEAVHTEAFF	TGTGCCAGCAGAGGACAGGAGGCCGTACACACTGAAGCTTTCTTT
TRBV10-3	TRBD2	once	TRBJ2-1	CATSWEGVFNNEQFF	TGTGCCACCAGTTGGGAGGGAGTTTTCAACAATGAGCAGTTCTTC
TRBV5-5	.	once	TRBJ1-2	CASSHTTDSLPRSYTF	TGTGCCAGCAGCCATACTACCGACAGCCTACCCCGTAGCTACACCTTC
TRBV30	TRBD1	.	TRBJ1-5	CAWAGGAQPQHF	TGTGCCTGGGCAGGGGGCGCTCAGCCCCAGCATTTT
TRBV10-3	.	.	TRBJ1-5	CAISDVLTENQPQHF	TGTGCCATCAGTGACGTATTGACAGAAAATCAGCCCCAGCATTTT
TRBV28	TRBD1	.	TRBJ1-5	CASSILQGSVQPQHF	TGTGCCAGCAGTATACTACAGGGGAGTGTGCAGCCCCAGCATTTT
TRBV2	.	.	TRBJ1-6	CASSPGSGGPNSPLHF	TGTGCCAGCAGCCCTGGGTCAGGTGGTCCTAATTCACCCCTCCACTTT
TRBV7-3	TRBD2	.	TRBJ2-3	CASSASGGFGDTQYF	TGTGCCAGCTCCGCTAGCGGGGGGTTTGGAGATACGCAGTATTTT
TRBV30	TRBD1	.	TRBJ2-7	CAWSGSGGNYEQYF	TGTGCCTGGAGTGGTTCAGGGGGCAACTACGAGCAGTACTTC
TRBV28	.	.	TRBJ1-5	CASSFIQGHQPQHF	TGTGCCAGCAGTTTCATCCAGGGCCATCAGCCCCAGCATTTT
TRBV29-1	.	.	TRBJ1-2	CSVAELAAQGYTF	TGCAGCGTTGCGGAGTTGGCGGCTCAAGGCTACACCTTC
TRBV20-1	.	.	TRBJ2-7	CSATMIDEQYF	TGCAGTGCTACCATGATTGACGAGCAGTACTTC
TRBV11-2	.	.	TRBJ1-2	CASSLSRANYGYTF	TGTGCCAGCAGCTTATCCAGGGCTAACTATGGCTACACCTTC
TRBV4-2	.	.	TRBJ1-2	CASSQDPGRYYGYTF	TGTGCCAGCAGCCAAGATCCGGGGAGGTACTATGGCTACACCTTC
TRBV30	.	.	TRBJ2-1	CAWSVGRVPAYNEQFF	TGTGCCTGGAGTGTAGGGCGGGTGCCCGCCTACAATGAGCAGTTCTTC
TRBV6-1	.	once	TRBJ2-1	CASSEGDSYNEQFF	TGTGCCAGCAGTGAAGGAGACTCCTACAATGAGCAGTTCTTC
TRBV30	TRBD2	.	TRBJ2-7	CAWTRGGGEQYF	TGTGCCTGGACCCGCGGGGGAGGCGAGCAGTACTTC
TRBV7-2	TRBD2	.	TRBJ2-7	CASSFTGTSVYEQYF	TGTGCCAGCAGCTTCACCGGGACTAGCGTTTACGAGCAGTACTTC
TRBV5-6	.	.	TRBJ2-7	CASSLALYEQYF	TGTGCCAGCAGCTTGGCTCTATACGAGCAGTACTTC